This T cell receptor (beta chain) is drawn from a study of patients and donors after allogeneic stem cell transplantation. TCRdb used MiXCR to reprocess the RT-PCR reads, holding one entry per CDR3 protein. This sample has roughly 940,000 distinct CDR3 sequences; approximately 19% occur once, and the top ten carry 5% to 6.5%. The sample holds a few counts of this clonotype. Sample: blood, either unsorted or a sorted T cell fraction (not recorded which). This receptor was obtained from a human donor who was either an allogeneic HSCT recipient or a stem cell or donor lymphocyte infusion donor (not recorded which). It is not recorded whose cells these are; they may come from a transplant donor.

This chain's CDR3 is CASLRRVVSNQPQHF. The DNA of the CDR3 is TGTGCCAGCCTCCGGCGGGTGGTTAGCAATCAGCCCCAGCATTTT. V is TRBV24-1 and J is TRBJ1-5, with D hard to call. Germline CDR1 KGHDR, CDR2 SFDVKD. CDR3 length equals 15 residues. V was trimmed by 11 bases and J by 0 bases, leaving 16 bases between them.